A selection of T cell receptor beta chains follows, all from one sample in a study of graft-versus-host responses after intestinal transplantation. Antigen specificity for these receptors is unknown. Produced via immunoSEQ multiplex PCR; TCRdb's table is partial and in-frame only. This sample has just over 85,000 clones; roughly 92% occur once, and the top ten carry roughly 0.44%. The sequenced sample was unstimulated CD8+ T cells sorted from spleen or lymph node cells, obtained before transplant. These receptors were collected from a human donor who was the organ donor for an intestinal transplant. Both conserved end residues are part of each CDR3. Fields, in order: clone size, D gene, J gene, V gene, CDR3 DNA, CDR3 protein. D genes are given only for firm matches. Clone size is shown for a subset of rows, as once, few, many or a class of expanded clone.

clone size: .
D gene: .
J gene: TRBJ1-1
V gene: TRBV18
CDR3 DNA: TGTGCCAGCTCACCTTTAAGCTCGCGGGACACTGAAGCTTTCTTT
CDR3 protein: CASSPLSSRDTEAFF

clone size: once
D gene: .
J gene: TRBJ1-5
V gene: TRBV7-9
CDR3 DNA: TGTGCCAGCAGCTTAAGTGGGGGGGGTCAGCCCCAGCATTTT
CDR3 protein: CASSLSGGGQPQHF

clone size: .
D gene: .
J gene: TRBJ1-3
V gene: TRBV5-4
CDR3 DNA: TGTGCCAGCAGCTTGGGGGGGCTCTCATCTGGAAACACCATATATTTT
CDR3 protein: CASSLGGLSSGNTIYF

clone size: .
D gene: .
J gene: TRBJ1-1
V gene: TRBV19
CDR3 DNA: TGTGCCAGTAGTATAGGTGCAGGTCTGAACACTGAAGCTTTCTTT
CDR3 protein: CASSIGAGLNTEAFF

clone size: .
D gene: .
J gene: TRBJ1-1
V gene: TRBV16
CDR3 DNA: TGTGCCAGCAGCGGCGGGGCGGCTGAAGCTTTCTTT
CDR3 protein: CASSGGAAEAFF

clone size: few
D gene: .
J gene: TRBJ2-7
V gene: TRBV7-6
CDR3 DNA: TGTGCCAGCAGCTTTAGTAGCTCCTACGAGCAGTACTTC
CDR3 protein: CASSFSSSYEQYF

clone size: .
D gene: TRBD2
J gene: TRBJ2-1
V gene: TRBV10-3
CDR3 DNA: TGTGCCATCAGTGGAACTGTAGCGGGGGCCCCCGGTGAGCAGTTCTTC
CDR3 protein: CAISGTVAGAPGEQFF

clone size: .
D gene: TRBD1
J gene: TRBJ2-7
V gene: TRBV7-8
CDR3 DNA: TGTGCCAGCAGCCAGGGACAGGGGGACCAGGACCTCCTCTTGGAGCAGTACTTC
CDR3 protein: CASSQGQGDQDLLLEQYF

clone size: .
D gene: TRBD2
J gene: TRBJ2-7
V gene: TRBV4-1
CDR3 DNA: TGCGCCAGCAGCCACCCCGAGACTAGCCTCTCCTACGAGCAGTACTTC
CDR3 protein: CASSHPETSLSYEQYF

clone size: .
D gene: TRBD2
J gene: TRBJ2-1
V gene: TRBV19
CDR3 DNA: TGTGCCAGTAGTTTAGCGGGGGGCGATTACAATGAGCAGTTCTTC
CDR3 protein: CASSLAGGDYNEQFF

clone size: .
D gene: .
J gene: TRBJ1-1
V gene: TRBV30
CDR3 DNA: TGTGCCTGGAGTGTGATAGGGGTTACTGAAGCTTTCTTT
CDR3 protein: CAWSVIGVTEAFF

clone size: .
D gene: .
J gene: TRBJ1-1
V gene: TRBV7-9
CDR3 DNA: TGTGCCAGCAGCTTAAAAGACAGGCCTTTCACTGAAGCTTTCTTT
CDR3 protein: CASSLKDRPFTEAFF

clone size: .
D gene: TRBD2
J gene: TRBJ2-5
V gene: TRBV5-1
CDR3 DNA: TGCGCCAGCAGCGGAACACTAGCGGGGCCTCAAGAGACCCAGTACTTC
CDR3 protein: CASSGTLAGPQETQYF

clone size: .
D gene: TRBD1
J gene: TRBJ2-1
V gene: TRBV9
CDR3 DNA: TGTGCCAGCAGCGCCGGGGACAGATACAATGAGCAGTTCTTC
CDR3 protein: CASSAGDRYNEQFF

clone size: .
D gene: .
J gene: TRBJ1-1
V gene: TRBV27
CDR3 DNA: TGTGCCAGCAGTTTACAGGGCCCCACTGAAGCTTTCTTT
CDR3 protein: CASSLQGPTEAFF

clone size: .
D gene: TRBD1
J gene: TRBJ2-7
V gene: TRBV7-9
CDR3 DNA: TGTGCCAGCAGCGTAAAAGGACAGGGGGGCCCCTCCTACGAGCAGTACTTC
CDR3 protein: CASSVKGQGGPSYEQYF

clone size: .
D gene: .
J gene: TRBJ2-7
V gene: TRBV19
CDR3 DNA: TGTGCCAGTAGTATAGGACTCGGTTCTGCCTACGAGCAGTACTTC
CDR3 protein: CASSIGLGSAYEQYF

clone size: .
D gene: .
J gene: TRBJ1-1
V gene: TRBV7-6
CDR3 DNA: TGTGCCACCTACAGGGATGGGGGTACTGAAGCTTTCTTT
CDR3 protein: CATYRDGGTEAFF

clone size: .
D gene: .
J gene: TRBJ1-1
V gene: TRBV7-8
CDR3 DNA: TGTGCCAGCAGTCCTAGATCGAACACTGAAGCTTTCTTT
CDR3 protein: CASSPRSNTEAFF

clone size: few
D gene: .
J gene: TRBJ2-4
V gene: TRBV18
CDR3 DNA: TGTGCCAGCTCACCCACAGGGTTAGCCAAAAACATTCAGTACTTC
CDR3 protein: CASSPTGLAKNIQYF

clone size: once
D gene: TRBD1
J gene: TRBJ2-7
V gene: TRBV7-3
CDR3 DNA: TGTGCCAGCAGCTGGGACAGGGGGTACGAGCAGTACTTC
CDR3 protein: CASSWDRGYEQYF

clone size: .
D gene: TRBD2
J gene: TRBJ2-7
V gene: TRBV7-8
CDR3 DNA: TGTGCCAGCAGCCCCCGGACTAGCGCCTACGAGCAGTACTTC
CDR3 protein: CASSPRTSAYEQYF

clone size: once
D gene: .
J gene: TRBJ2-3
V gene: TRBV27
CDR3 DNA: TGTGCCAGCAGTTTATTGCCGACCGGAGGCACAGATACGCAGTATTTT
CDR3 protein: CASSLLPTGGTDTQYF

clone size: .
D gene: TRBD2
J gene: TRBJ2-3
V gene: TRBV9
CDR3 DNA: TGTGCCAGCAGCCACCCGACTAGCGGGGGGACAGCTTCTAGCACAGATACGCAGTATTTT
CDR3 protein: CASSHPTSGGTASSTDTQYF

clone size: .
D gene: .
J gene: TRBJ1-1
V gene: TRBV15
CDR3 DNA: TGTGCCACCAGCAGAGATTTCGTTGGCAGTCCCGGGACTGAAGCTTTCTTT
CDR3 protein: CATSRDFVGSPGTEAFF

clone size: once
D gene: TRBD2
J gene: TRBJ2-1
V gene: TRBV7-9
CDR3 DNA: TGTGCCAGCAGCTTAGACCCAGCGGGGGGCGGGATTGAGCAGTTCTTC
CDR3 protein: CASSLDPAGGGIEQFF

clone size: .
D gene: .
J gene: TRBJ1-4
V gene: TRBV6-7
CDR3 DNA: TGTGCCGCCGGTAGGGCCAGGGGTAGTGAAAAACTGTTTTTT
CDR3 protein: CAAGRARGSEKLFF